This TCR beta chain was sequenced in a study of blood T cell repertoires in COVID-19. Overall study context: Both acute and convalescent COVID-19 samples were obtained from the United States, Italy and Spain.

The V gene's germline CDR1 is SGHTA and CDR2 FQGTGA. The germline V and J ends were trimmed by 5 bases and 0 bases, with 13 bases remaining between them. The length of the CDR3 is 15 residues. Cohort assignment relied on participant-reported clinical history. Profiling relied on immunoSEQ multiplex PCR, and the TCRdb table lists in-frame clones only, not all of them. The sample shows 250,000 to 300,000 clones, roughly 80% of them seen only once. The specimen sequenced was PBMCs or T cells enriched from blood (not recorded which). The chain couples TRBV7-3 to TRBJ1-2; no definite D call. This clonotype was sampled from a middle-aged man who had recovered from COVID-19. CDR3 coding DNA: TGTGCCAGCAGCCCCAATACGGGATCTAACTATGGCTACACCTTC. Its translation is CASSPNTGSNYGYTF.